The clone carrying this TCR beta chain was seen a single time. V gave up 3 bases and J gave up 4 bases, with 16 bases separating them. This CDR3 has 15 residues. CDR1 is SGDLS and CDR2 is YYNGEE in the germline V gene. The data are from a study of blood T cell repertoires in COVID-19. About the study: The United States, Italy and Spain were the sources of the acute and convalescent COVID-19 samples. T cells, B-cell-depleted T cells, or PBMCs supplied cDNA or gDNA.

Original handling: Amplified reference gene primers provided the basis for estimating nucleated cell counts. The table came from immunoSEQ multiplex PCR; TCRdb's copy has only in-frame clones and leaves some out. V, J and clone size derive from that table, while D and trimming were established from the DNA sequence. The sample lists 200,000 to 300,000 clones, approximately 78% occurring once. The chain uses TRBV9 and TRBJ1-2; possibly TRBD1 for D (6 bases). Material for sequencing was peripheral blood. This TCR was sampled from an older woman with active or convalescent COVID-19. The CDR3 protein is CASSGTQGGAYGYTF. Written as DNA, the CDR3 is TGTGCCAGCAGCGGGACGCAAGGGGGGGCCTATGGCTACACCTTC.